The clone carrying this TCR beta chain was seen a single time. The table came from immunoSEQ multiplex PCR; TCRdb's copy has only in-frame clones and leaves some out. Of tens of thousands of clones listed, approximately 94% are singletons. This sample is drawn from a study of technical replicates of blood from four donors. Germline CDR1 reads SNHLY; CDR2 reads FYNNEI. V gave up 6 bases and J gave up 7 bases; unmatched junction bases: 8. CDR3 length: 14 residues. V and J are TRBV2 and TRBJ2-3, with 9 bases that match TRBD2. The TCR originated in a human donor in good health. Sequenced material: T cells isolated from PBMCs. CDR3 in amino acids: CASRVLAGPYTQYF. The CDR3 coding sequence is TGTGCCAGCAGGGTACTAGCGGGTCCTTATACGCAGTATTTT.